The clone carrying this T cell receptor beta chain was seen a handful of times. The data originate from a study of early T cells in non-severe SARS-CoV-2 infection. TCRdb re-derived calls from the 5' RACE reads in MiXCR, one entry per CDR3 protein. The table records some 87,000 distinct CDR3 sequences, 9.5% to 15% of them present only once. Losses at the gene ends were 6 bases for V and 6 bases for J; bases not matched to a gene: 15. The CDR3 loop spans 15 amino acids. The V gene's germline CDR1 is DFQATT and CDR2 SNEGSKA (reference sequence). This chain connects TRBV20-1 to TRBJ2-7, with TRBD2 matching over 9 bases. The source of this sequence is an adult who was a healthcare worker with PCR-confirmed SARS-CoV-2 infection or an uninfected control (not recorded which). The sample comprised whole blood. CDR3 amino acids: CSAPLWGSGSGEQYF. CDR3 in DNA: TGCAGTGCCCCTCTGTGGGGTAGCGGGAGCGGCGAGCAGTACTTC.